The rows below give T cell receptor beta chains drawn from one sample of a study of blood T cell repertoires in COVID-19. The assay was immunoSEQ multiplex PCR, and TCRdb's table has in-frame clones only and misses some. The sample has under 250,000 clones, around 80% seen once. The source material was peripheral blood. These receptors were taken from a man in his fifties with active or convalescent COVID-19. Each CDR3 is given with its conserved first and last residue. The D gene is left open where the match is weak. The listing skips clone size in some rows; elsewhere it reads once, few, many or a size class.

DNA	CDR3	V	J	D	size
TGTGCCAGCATAGAACGGTCGGGGGGTTCAGATACGCAGTATTTT	CASIERSGGSDTQYF	TRBV7-9	TRBJ2-3	TRBD2	-
TGTGCCAGCAGTTACTACGCAGGACAACTGAATCAGCCCCAGCATTTT	CASSYYAGQLNQPQHF	TRBV6-5	TRBJ1-5	-	-
TGCGCCAGCAGCTCCCCAGGACAGGGATTGGGCTACACCTTC	CASSSPGQGLGYTF	TRBV5-1	TRBJ1-2	TRBD1	-
TGTGCCAGCAGCCAAGGGGGGGGGCGGTTGGAGACCCAGTACTTC	CASSQGGGRLETQYF	TRBV3-1/TRBV3-2	TRBJ2-5	-	-
TGTGCCACCAGCAGAGGTTACGGAGGGGGCAGTCAGCCCCAGCATTTT	CATSRGYGGGSQPQHF	TRBV15	TRBJ1-5	TRBD1	-
TGTGCCAGCAGCTTAGTGACAGGAAACTATGGCTACACCTTC	CASSLVTGNYGYTF	TRBV7-2	TRBJ1-2	-	-
TGCGCCAGCAGCCAAGAATATCCCTCCTACGAGCAGTACTTC	CASSQEYPSYEQYF	TRBV4-3	TRBJ2-7	-	-
TGTGCCAGCAGCCAACCCGCAACTAGCGGGAGATTGAATACGCAGTATTTT	CASSQPATSGRLNTQYF	TRBV3-1/TRBV3-2	TRBJ2-3	TRBD2	-
TGCGCCAGCAGCCAAGATCAAGGGGCGTCCACAGATACGCAGTATTTT	CASSQDQGASTDTQYF	TRBV4-1	TRBJ2-3	-	-
TGCAGCGGTGGTCAGGGATGGGGCATGAACACTGAAGCTTTCTTT	CSGGQGWGMNTEAFF	TRBV29-1	TRBJ1-1	-	-
TGTGCCACCAGCAGAGGGCAGGGGGCGTCTTTATACGAGCAGTACTTC	CATSRGQGASLYEQYF	TRBV15	TRBJ2-7	TRBD1	-
TGTGCCAGCAGCTCGATCAGGGGGCCTGCAACTAATGAAAAACTGTTTTTT	CASSSIRGPATNEKLFF	TRBV7-4	TRBJ1-4	TRBD1	few
TGCGCCAGCAGCTTGAAGGAGGACGGGACAGAATTATACGAGCAGTACTTC	CASSLKEDGTELYEQYF	TRBV5-1	TRBJ2-7	TRBD1	-
TGTGCCACCAGTGATTTAGTGACAGGGGGGAACACTGAAGCTTTCTTT	CATSDLVTGGNTEAFF	TRBV24-1	TRBJ1-1	TRBD1	many
TGTGCCAGCAGCTTCCTAGCGGGAGGGCACAGTGAGCAGTTCTTC	CASSFLAGGHSEQFF	TRBV7-8	TRBJ2-1	TRBD2	-
TGTGCCAGCTCACCACCGGCGGGAGGTCGGGAGACCCAGTACTTC	CASSPPAGGRETQYF	TRBV18	TRBJ2-5	TRBD2	-
TGTGCCAGTACCCCGGGGGGCTCCTACGAGCAGTACTTC	CASTPGGSYEQYF	TRBV19	TRBJ2-7	TRBD2	-
TGTGCCATCAGTGAGTCTTTGACACTGAACACCGGGGAGCTGTTTTTT	CAISESLTLNTGELFF	TRBV10-3	TRBJ2-2	-	-
TGTGCCAGCAGTTTTGGGGGCTCCGGGTGGACCCAGTACTTC	CASSFGGSGWTQYF	TRBV28	TRBJ2-5	-	-
TGTGCCAGCAGTCGTAGCGGGCATCCTAAAGAGACCCAGTACTTC	CASSRSGHPKETQYF	TRBV27	TRBJ2-5	TRBD2	-
TGTGCCAGCAGCTCCCAGGGGATCTATGGCTACACCTTC	CASSSQGIYGYTF	TRBV13	TRBJ1-2	-	once
TGTGCCAGCAGTTTCGACATCCCTTTGGGGAACACTGAAGCTTTCTTT	CASSFDIPLGNTEAFF	TRBV5-6	TRBJ1-1	-	-
TGTGCCAGCAGTGATTTGGGGGCCACTAATGAAAAACTGTTTTTT	CASSDLGATNEKLFF	TRBV2	TRBJ1-4	-	few
TGTGCCAGCTCAGTGGACAGGGACTTAGAGCAGTACTTC	CASSVDRDLEQYF	TRBV18	TRBJ2-7	TRBD1	-
TGTGCCAGCTCACCACCTACAGGGAGCCTTAATGAAAAACTGTTTTTT	CASSPPTGSLNEKLFF	TRBV18	TRBJ1-4	-	-
TGTGCCAGCAGTTCCCGGGGGGCCCCTCAAGAGACCCAGTACTTC	CASSSRGAPQETQYF	TRBV28	TRBJ2-5	-	-
TGTGCCAGCAGTTACTCACTAGTATCCGGGGAGCTGTTTTTT	CASSYSLVSGELFF	TRBV6-2/TRBV6-3	TRBJ2-2	-	-
TGTGCCAGCAGCTATTGGGCGGGGGAAGGGGAGACCCAGTACTTC	CASSYWAGEGETQYF	TRBV3-1/TRBV3-2	TRBJ2-5	TRBD2	-
TGTGCCAGCTCGCGACAGACTGAAGCTTTCTTT	CASSRQTEAFF	TRBV18	TRBJ1-1	-	-
TGCGCCAGCAGCCAAGATCCGCAGGACAGGAAACTGTTTTTT	CASSQDPQDRKLFF	TRBV4-1	TRBJ1-4	TRBD1	-
TGCGCCAGCACCGAAGGACACCCCACAGATACGCAGTATTTT	CASTEGHPTDTQYF	TRBV5-1	TRBJ2-3	-	-
TGTGCCAGCAGTTCCCACCGGGACTCGCGTAATGAGCAGTTCTTC	CASSSHRDSRNEQFF	TRBV6-2/TRBV6-3	TRBJ2-1	-	-
TGTGCCAGCAGCTCGGGCAGGGCGAGCTCCTACAATGAGCAGTTCTTC	CASSSGRASSYNEQFF	TRBV11-2	TRBJ2-1	-	-
TGTGCCAGCAGCGAAGTTAGGGGGCCCTCGGGAGGCTACACCTTC	CASSEVRGPSGGYTF	TRBV2	TRBJ1-2	TRBD1	-
TGTGCCAGCCGAGAGGGAGAAAGCACAGATACGCAGTATTTT	CASREGESTDTQYF	TRBV2	TRBJ2-3	-	-
TGTGCCACCAGCAGTGATGCAGGGGGCAACACAGATACGCAGTATTTT	CATSSDAGGNTDTQYF	TRBV15	TRBJ2-3	TRBD1	-
TGTGCCACAATAAGCGGGGCGAGCAATCAGCCCCAGCATTTT	CATISGASNQPQHF	TRBV28	TRBJ1-5	-	-
TGCGCCAGCAGCTTGTGGGGGACAGCCACCGGGGAGCTGTTTTTT	CASSLWGTATGELFF	TRBV5-1	TRBJ2-2	TRBD1	-
TGTGCCAGTAGTCCCCTCGGACAGGGGAAAAACATTCAGTACTTC	CASSPLGQGKNIQYF	TRBV19	TRBJ2-4	TRBD1	-
TGCGCCAGCAGCTCGACAGGGTCCCTTGGCTACACCTTC	CASSSTGSLGYTF	TRBV5-1	TRBJ1-2	TRBD1	-
TGTGCCAGCAGTCTGGGGGAGGCCACCGGGGAGCTGTTTTTT	CASSLGEATGELFF	TRBV3-1/TRBV3-2	TRBJ2-2	-	many